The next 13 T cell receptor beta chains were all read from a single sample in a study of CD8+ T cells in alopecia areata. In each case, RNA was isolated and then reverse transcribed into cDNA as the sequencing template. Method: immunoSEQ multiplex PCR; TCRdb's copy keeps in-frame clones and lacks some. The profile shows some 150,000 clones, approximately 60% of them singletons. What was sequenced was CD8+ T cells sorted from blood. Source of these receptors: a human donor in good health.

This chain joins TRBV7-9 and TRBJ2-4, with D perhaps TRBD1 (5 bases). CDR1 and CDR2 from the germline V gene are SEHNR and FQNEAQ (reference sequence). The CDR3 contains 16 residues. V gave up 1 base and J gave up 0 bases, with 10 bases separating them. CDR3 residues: CASSLEAGLAKNIQYF. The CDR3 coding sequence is TGTGCCAGCAGCTTAGAAGCAGGGCTAGCCAAAAACATTCAGTACTTC.

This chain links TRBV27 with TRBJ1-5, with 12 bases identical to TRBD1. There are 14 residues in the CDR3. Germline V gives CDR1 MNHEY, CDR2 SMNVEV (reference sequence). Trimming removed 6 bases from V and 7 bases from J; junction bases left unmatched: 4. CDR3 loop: CASRGQGAKQPQHF. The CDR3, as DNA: TGTGCCAGCAGGGGACAGGGGGCTAAACAGCCCCAGCATTTT.

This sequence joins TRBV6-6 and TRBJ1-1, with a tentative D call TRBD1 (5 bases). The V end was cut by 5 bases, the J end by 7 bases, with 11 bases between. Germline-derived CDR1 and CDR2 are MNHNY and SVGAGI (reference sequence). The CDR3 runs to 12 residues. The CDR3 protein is CASSLGTDEAFF. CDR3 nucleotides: TGTGCCAGCAGTCTAGGGACCGATGAAGCTTTCTTT.

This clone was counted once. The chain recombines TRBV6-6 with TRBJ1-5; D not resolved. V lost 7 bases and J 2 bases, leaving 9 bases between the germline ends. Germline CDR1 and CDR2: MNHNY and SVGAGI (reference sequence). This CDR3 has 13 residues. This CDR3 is CASTSKGNQPQHF. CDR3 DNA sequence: TGTGCCAGCACCTCTAAGGGCAATCAGCCCCAGCATTTT.

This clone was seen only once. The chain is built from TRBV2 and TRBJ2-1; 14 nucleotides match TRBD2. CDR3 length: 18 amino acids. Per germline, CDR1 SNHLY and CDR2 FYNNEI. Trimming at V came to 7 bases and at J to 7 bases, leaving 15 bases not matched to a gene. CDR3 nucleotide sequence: TGTGCCAGCATCGGACTAGCGGGAGGATCCCGGGGGTCGAATGAGCAGTTCTTC. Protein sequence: CASIGLAGGSRGSNEQFF.

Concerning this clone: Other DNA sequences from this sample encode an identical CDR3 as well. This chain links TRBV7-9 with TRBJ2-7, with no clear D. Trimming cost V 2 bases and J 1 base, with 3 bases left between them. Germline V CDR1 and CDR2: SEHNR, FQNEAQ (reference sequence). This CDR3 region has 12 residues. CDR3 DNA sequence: TGTGCCAGCAGCTTAAATTCCTACGAGCAGTACTTC. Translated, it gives CASSLNSYEQYF.

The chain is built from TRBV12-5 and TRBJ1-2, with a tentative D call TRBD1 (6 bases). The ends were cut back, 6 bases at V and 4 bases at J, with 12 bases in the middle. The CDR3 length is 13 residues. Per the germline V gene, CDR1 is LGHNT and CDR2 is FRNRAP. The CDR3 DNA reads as TGTGCTAGTGGCGAACCCAGGGGCTATGGCTACACCTTC. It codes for CASGEPRGYGYTF.

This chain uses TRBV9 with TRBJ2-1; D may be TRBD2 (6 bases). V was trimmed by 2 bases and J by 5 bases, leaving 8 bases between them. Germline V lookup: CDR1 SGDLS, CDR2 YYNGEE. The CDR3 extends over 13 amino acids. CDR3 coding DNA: TGTGCCAGCAGCGTGGGGGGAAACAATGAGCAGTTCTTC. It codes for CASSVGGNNEQFF.

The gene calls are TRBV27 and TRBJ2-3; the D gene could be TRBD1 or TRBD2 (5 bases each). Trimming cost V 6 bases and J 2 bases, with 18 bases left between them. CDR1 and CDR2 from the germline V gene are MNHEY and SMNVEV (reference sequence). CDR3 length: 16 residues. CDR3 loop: CASSIGTVVNTDTQYF. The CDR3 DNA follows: TGTGCCAGCAGCATAGGGACCGTAGTTAACACAGATACGCAGTATTTT.

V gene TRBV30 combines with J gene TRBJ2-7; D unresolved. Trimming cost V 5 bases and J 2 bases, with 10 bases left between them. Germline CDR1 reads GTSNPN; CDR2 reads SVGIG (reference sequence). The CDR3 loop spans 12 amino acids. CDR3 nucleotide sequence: TGTGCCTGGTTCAACGGACCCTACGAGCAGTACTTC. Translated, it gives CAWFNGPYEQYF. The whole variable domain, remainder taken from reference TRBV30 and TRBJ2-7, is SQTIHQWPATLVQPVGSPLSLECTVEGTSNPNLYWYRQAAGRGLQLLFYSVGIGQISSEVPQNLSASRPQDRQFILSSKKLLLSDSGFYLCAWFNGPYEQYFGPGTRLTVT.

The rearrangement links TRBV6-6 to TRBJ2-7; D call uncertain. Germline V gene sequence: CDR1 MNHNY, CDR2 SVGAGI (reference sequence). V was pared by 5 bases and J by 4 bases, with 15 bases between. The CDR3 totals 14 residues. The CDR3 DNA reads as TGTGCCAGCAGTCCTACGGTGGTTGGGTACGAGCAGTACTTC. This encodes CASSPTVVGYEQYF.

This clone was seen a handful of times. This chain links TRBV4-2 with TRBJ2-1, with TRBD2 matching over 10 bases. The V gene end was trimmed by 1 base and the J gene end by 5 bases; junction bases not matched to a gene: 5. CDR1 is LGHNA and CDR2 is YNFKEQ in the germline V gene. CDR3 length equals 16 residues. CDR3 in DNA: TGTGCCAGCAGCCAAGGGGGCCTAGCGGGAGACAATGAGCAGTTCTTC. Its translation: CASSQGGLAGDNEQFF.

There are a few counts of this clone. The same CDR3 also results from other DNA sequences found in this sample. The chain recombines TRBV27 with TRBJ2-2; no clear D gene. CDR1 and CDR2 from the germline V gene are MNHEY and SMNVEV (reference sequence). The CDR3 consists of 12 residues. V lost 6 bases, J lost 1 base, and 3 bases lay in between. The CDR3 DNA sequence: TGTGCCAGCAGGAGGAACACCGGGGAGCTGTTTTTT. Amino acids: CASRRNTGELFF.